These 28 T cell receptor beta chains came from one sample sequenced in a study of T cells in narcolepsy. Sequencing was performed with immunoSEQ multiplex PCR; in TCRdb, only in-frame clones are kept and a portion is missing. In the table there are approximately 35,000 clones, about nine tenths of which are singletons. The sample taken for sequencing was CD45RA- memory CD4+ T cells from PBMCs. These receptors came from a human donor with narcolepsy.

This clone was counted once. V is TRBV7-3 and J is TRBJ1-1; TRBD1 matches 9 bases. V trimming: 5 bases; J trimming: 4 bases; junction bases outside the gene matches: 5. The CDR3 runs 14 residues. The germline V gene has CDR1 SGHTA and CDR2 FQGTGA. CDR3 residues: CASSEQGAGTEAFF. CDR3 nucleotide sequence: TGTGCCAGCAGCGAACAGGGGGCTGGCACTGAAGCTTTCTTT.

V is TRBV6-5 and J is TRBJ2-7; D is perhaps TRBD2 (6 bases). Deletions cut 11 bases from V and 3 bases from J, with 23 bases between. The CDR3 extends over 15 amino acids. Germline assignment: CDR1 MNHEY and CDR2 SVGAGI. This CDR3 is CASCPQAGRFYEQYF. The DNA for the CDR3 is TGTGCCTCCTGCCCTCAAGCGGGCCGATTCTACGAGCAGTACTTC.

The chain combines TRBV7-9 with TRBJ2-7, with TRBD1 matching 11 bases. CDR1 and CDR2 (germline): SEHNR, FQNEAQ (reference sequence). This CDR3 is 17 amino acids long. V shed 1 base, J shed 4 bases, and the junction held 9 bases outside the gene matches. The CDR3: CASSLVGAGTGGYEQYF. The CDR3 DNA sequence: TGTGCCAGCAGCTTAGTTGGTGCCGGGACAGGGGGGTACGAGCAGTACTTC.

The gene calls are TRBV11-3 and TRBJ1-6; D uncertain. CDR3 length: 13 amino acids. Germline loops: CDR1 SGHNT, CDR2 YENEEA. The V end was cut by 4 bases, the J end by 8 bases, with 9 bases between. Here the CDR3 reads CASSWQDDSPLHF. The DNA of the CDR3 is TGTGCCAGCAGCTGGCAGGATGATTCACCCCTCCACTTT.

The rearrangement joins TRBV15 to TRBJ1-4; no clear D gene. The CDR3 runs to 19 residues. Trimming left V 0 bases short and J 4 bases short, with 21 bases between. CDR1 is LNHNV, CDR2 YYDKDF, per germline (reference sequence). The CDR3 DNA sequence: TGTGCCACCAGCAGAGATTTGTGGGCCGTTGAGGGTTATAATGAAAAACTGTTTTTT. It encodes CATSRDLWAVEGYNEKLFF.

The CDR3 sequence is CASSVSSGSKTDTQYF. CDR3 bases: TGTGCCAGCAGTGTATCTAGCGGGAGCAAGACAGATACGCAGTATTTT. V and J are TRBV6-1 and TRBJ2-3; 10 bases are shared with TRBD2. CDR1 MNHNS and CDR2 SASEGT come from the germline V gene. V dropped 4 bases and J dropped 3; count of bases not matched to a gene: 7. This CDR3 is built from 16 residues.

V gene TRBV7-2 combines with J gene TRBJ2-5; no clear D gene. V lost 1 base and J 1 base, leaving 13 bases between the germline ends. CDR1 and CDR2 from the germline V gene are SGHTA and FQGNSA. CDR3 size: 16 residues. The CDR3: CASSLVSSSLQETQYF. CDR3 in DNA: TGTGCCAGCAGCTTAGTTTCCAGTAGCCTCCAAGAGACCCAGTACTTC.

The chain recombines TRBV19 with TRBJ1-5, with a weak D call TRBD1 (6 bases). V was pared by 4 bases and J by 7 bases, with 17 bases between. The CDR3 length is 15 residues. Looked up from germline, CDR1 is LNHDA and CDR2 is SQIVND (reference sequence). The DNA of the CDR3 is TGTGCCAGTAGTAGCAGGGCGACGGGGGCCCAGCCCCAGCATTTT. Translation gives CASSSRATGAQPQHF.

This chain uses TRBV25-1 with TRBJ2-1; 8 bases fit TRBD1. The CDR3 consists of 14 residues. V shed 3 bases and J 4 bases; nucleotides not matched to a gene: 2. The germline V gene has CDR1 MGHDK and CDR2 SYGVNS. The CDR3 DNA is TGTGCCAGCAGTGACAGGGGGCAGTACAATGAGCAGTTCTTC. Translation: CASSDRGQYNEQFF.

V usage is TRBV5-1 and J usage is TRBJ1-2; tentative D call: TRBD1 (5 bases). Per the germline V gene, CDR1 is SGHRS and CDR2 is YFSETQ. V was shortened by 4 bases and J by 5 bases, with 21 bases between the two germline ends. This CDR3 contains 16 residues. The CDR3 here is CASSPSGGRELYGYTF. CDR3 DNA: TGCGCCAGCAGCCCATCGGGTGGCAGGGAATTATATGGCTACACCTTC.

This clone was seen a single time. J is TRBJ1-2 and V is TRBV11-2, with D unresolved. Between the trimmed V and J ends, which lost 0 bases and 4 bases, there was a span of 9 bases. The CDR3 length is 14 residues. Germline assignment: CDR1 SGHAT and CDR2 FQNNGV. CDR3 in DNA: TGTGCCAGCAGCTTAGATCTGGTGTCCTATGGCTACACCTTC. As protein: CASSLDLVSYGYTF. Drawing the rest from reference TRBV11-2 and TRBJ1-2, the complete variable domain is EAGVAQSPRYKIIEKRQSVAFWCNPISGHATLYWYQQILGQGPKLLIQFQNNGVVDDSQLPKDRFSAERLKGVDSTLKIQPAKLEDSAVYLCASSLDLVSYGYTFGSGTRLTVV.

V is TRBV19 and J is TRBJ2-6; 10 bases are shared with TRBD1. Germline-derived CDR1 and CDR2 are LNHDA and SQIVND (reference sequence). This CDR3 region has 15 residues. With 8 bases clipped from V and 4 bases from J, the junction kept 5 bases outside the gene matches. The chain's CDR3 is CASLDRGPGANVLTF. CDR3 DNA: TGTGCCAGTTTAGACAGGGGGCCGGGGGCCAACGTCCTGACTTTC.

V and J are TRBV5-1 and TRBJ2-3; the D call may be TRBD1 or TRBD2 (6 bases each). The CDR3 spans 14 residues. Germline assignment: CDR1 SGHRS and CDR2 YFSETQ. This CDR3 is CASEGGIKTDTQYF. The CDR3 DNA is TGCGCTTCAGAGGGGGGCATCAAAACAGATACGCAGTATTTT.

V and J are TRBV11-3 and TRBJ2-7; no clear D. This CDR3 has 11 residues. V was trimmed by 3 bases and J by 6 bases, leaving 6 bases between them. CDR1 and CDR2 (germline): SGHNT, YENEEA. The CDR3, as DNA: TGTGCCAGCAGCTTGATGGGCGAGCAGTACTTC. Protein: CASSLMGEQYF. The variable domain in full, completed from reference TRBV11-3 and TRBJ2-7, reads EAGVVQSPRYKIIEKKQPVAFWCNPISGHNTLYWYLQNLGQGPELLIRYENEEAVDDSQLPKDRFSAERLKGVDSTLKIQPAELGDSAVYLCASSLMGEQYFGPGTRLTVT.

The gene calls are TRBV5-1 and TRBJ2-3; D might be TRBD1 or TRBD2, each matching 6 bases. V shed 4 bases and J shed 0 bases, with 15 bases lying between them. CDR1 SGHRS and CDR2 YFSETQ come from the germline V gene. The CDR3 is made up of 16 amino acids. As DNA, the CDR3 is TGCGCCAGCAGCATAATAACAGGGACTAGCACAGATACGCAGTATTTT. This sequence encodes CASSIITGTSTDTQYF.

This clone was picked up one time. The chain employs TRBV30 and TRBJ2-3; 9 bases fit TRBD2. V was pared by 0 bases and J by 1 base, with 5 bases of the junction left unmatched. In germline, CDR1 is GTSNPN, CDR2 SVGIG (reference sequence). The CDR3 runs 16 residues. The CDR3 DNA sequence: TGTGCCTGGAGTGTGGGGCTAGCGGGACGCACAGATACGCAGTATTTT. As protein: CAWSVGLAGRTDTQYF.

This chain joins TRBV28 and TRBJ1-2; D gene uncertain. The germline CDR1 and CDR2 sequences are MDHEN and SYDVKM. The V gene lost 3 bases and the J gene lost 8 bases, with 7 bases spanning the gap. The CDR3 loop spans 11 amino acids. The CDR3 spells CASSFPSGYTF. CDR3 DNA: TGTGCCAGCAGTTTCCCGAGCGGCTACACCTTC.

The chain links TRBV5-1 to TRBJ1-1; TRBD1 is a possible D gene (5 bases). Trimming shortened V by 3 bases and J by 1 base, and 10 bases separated the two germline ends. Germline V gene sequence: CDR1 SGHRS, CDR2 YFSETQ. The CDR3 totals 14 residues. The CDR3 sequence is CASSSGHPNTEAFF. CDR3 sequence (DNA): TGCGCCAGCAGCTCAGGACACCCGAACACTGAAGCTTTCTTT.

The J gene is TRBJ1-2, the V gene TRBV6-1; 9 positions agree with TRBD1. The V segment lost 7 bases and the J segment 4 bases; nucleotides outside the gene matches: 7. Germline values: CDR1 MNHNS, CDR2 SASEGT. The CDR3 has 14 amino acids. In nucleotides, the CDR3 is TGTGCCAGCACTTACGACAGGGGGGGCTATGGCTACACCTTC. Its translation is CASTYDRGGYGYTF.

The chain carries TRBV28 and TRBJ1-5; D might be TRBD1 (5 bases). The CDR3 consists of 14 residues. Germline assignment: CDR1 MDHEN and CDR2 SYDVKM. V lost 3 bases, J lost 7 bases, and 13 bases lay in between. The CDR3 protein is CASSLVRGSQPQHF. Here the CDR3 DNA reads TGTGCCAGCAGTTTGGTGAGGGGCTCCCAGCCCCAGCATTTT. Together with reference TRBV28 and TRBJ1-5, the CDR3 gives the full variable domain: DVKVTQSSRYLVKRTGEKVFLECVQDMDHENMFWYRQDPGLGLRLIYFSYDVKMKEKGDIPEGYSVSREKKERFSLILESASTNQTSMYLCASSLVRGSQPQHFGDGTRLSIL.

This rearrangement joins TRBV27 to TRBJ2-7, with 8 bases identical to TRBD1. This CDR3 spans 14 amino acids. The germline gives CDR1 MNHEY, CDR2 SMNVEV (reference sequence). After removal of 7 bases from V and 3 bases from J, the junction contained 8 bases not matched to a gene. The CDR3 DNA reads as TGTGCCAGCAAAGGACAGGGCCTTTTCTACGAGCAGTACTTC. Its protein product is CASKGQGLFYEQYF.

The chain joins TRBV2 to TRBJ1-5, with 8 bases matching TRBD1. With 2 bases clipped from V and 8 bases from J, the junction kept 14 bases outside the gene matches. CDR1 is SNHLY, CDR2 FYNNEI, per germline. The CDR3 contains 17 residues. The CDR3 sequence is CASSESSGTGPAKPQHF. The CDR3 nucleotides are TGTGCCAGCAGTGAAAGTTCGGGGACAGGTCCCGCTAAGCCCCAGCATTTT.

The chain links TRBV7-3 to TRBJ2-7; maybe TRBD2 (6 bases). Germline CDR1 is SGHTA and CDR2 is FQGTGA. The CDR3 is 13 residues long. V gave up 3 bases and J gave up 1 base, with 7 bases separating them. CDR3 residues: CASSFGGSYEQYF. The CDR3 coding sequence is TGTGCCAGCAGCTTCGGGGGATCCTACGAGCAGTACTTC.

This chain connects TRBV6-5 to TRBJ2-6; tentatively, D is TRBD2 (5 bases). Germline V gene sequence: CDR1 MNHEY, CDR2 SVGAGI. The CDR3 is 15 residues long. V gave up 7 bases and J gave up 0 bases, with 10 bases separating them. CDR3 amino acids: CASKRAGSGANVLTF. CDR3 in DNA: TGTGCCAGCAAGAGGGCCGGCTCTGGGGCCAACGTCCTGACTTTC.

This clone has a single count. This chain uses TRBV6-6 with TRBJ2-2; TRBD1 might be the D (6 bases). The CDR3 is 15 residues long. V was trimmed by 5 bases and J by 4 bases, leaving 14 bases between them. Per germline, CDR1 MNHNY and CDR2 SVGAGI (reference sequence). CDR3 amino acids: CASSHRGQSTGELFF. As DNA, the CDR3 is TGTGCCAGCAGTCACCGGGGACAATCCACCGGGGAGCTGTTTTTT.

The gene calls are TRBV5-1 and TRBJ1-4, with 7 positions matching TRBD1. V gave up 3 bases and J gave up 8 bases; unmatched junction bases: 16. The germline V gene has CDR1 SGHRS and CDR2 YFSETQ. CDR3 length: 17 amino acids. CDR3: CASSSGRYRGLGEKLFF. The CDR3 DNA reads as TGCGCCAGCAGCTCGGGTCGATACAGGGGATTAGGGGAAAAACTGTTTTTT. Full variable domain (missing parts from reference TRBV5-1 and TRBJ1-4): KAGVTQTPRYLIKTRGQQVTLSCSPISGHRSVSWYQQTPGQGLQFLFEYFSETQRNKGNFPGRFSGRQFSNSRSEMNVSTLELGDSALYLCASSSGRYRGLGEKLFFGSGTQLSVL.

This chain connects TRBV7-2 to TRBJ2-2; D not resolved. The CDR3 totals 16 residues. In germline, CDR1 is SGHTA, CDR2 FQGNSA. V dropped 5 bases and J dropped 4 bases, with 17 bases sitting between them. The CDR3 nucleotides are TGTGCCAGCAGCCAAAATGTGGTTCTTGGCACCGGGGAGCTGTTTTTT. It encodes CASSQNVVLGTGELFF.

The rearrangement uses TRBV5-6 and TRBJ2-5; 8 positions agree with TRBD1. The V gene end was trimmed by 4 bases and the J gene end by 4 bases; junction bases not matched to a gene: 3. Germline V gene lookup returns CDR1 SGHDT and CDR2 YYEEEE. CDR3 length: 13 amino acids. In DNA form, the CDR3 reads TGTGCCAGCAGCGGGGACAGGTTAGAGACCCAGTACTTC. Amino acid sequence: CASSGDRLETQYF.